These T cell receptor beta chains were read from a single sample in a study of cytomegalovirus exposure and HLA in healthy donors. The repertoire was sequenced with immunoSEQ multiplex PCR; TCRdb's copy has only in-frame clones and lacks some. The table lists 45,000 to 60,000 clones. Sequenced sample: PBMCs. These receptors were obtained from a female donor in good health and CMV-seronegative. Both conserved end residues are part of each CDR3. The D gene is left open where the match is weak.

d_gene: -
j_gene: TRBJ2-7
v_gene: TRBV6-1
CDR3aa: CASSEASSVSYEQYF
CDR3nt: TGTGCCAGCAGTGAAGCGTCTAGCGTTTCCTACGAGCAGTACTTC

d_gene: -
j_gene: TRBJ2-2
v_gene: TRBV4-2
CDR3aa: CASSQARGGAGGTGELFF
CDR3nt: TGTGCCAGCAGCCAAGCACGAGGGGGGGCCGGTGGAACCGGGGAGCTGTTTTTT

d_gene: TRBD1
j_gene: TRBJ2-5
v_gene: TRBV7-8
CDR3aa: CASRRDRGVGETQYF
CDR3nt: TGTGCCAGCAGAAGGGACAGGGGGGTCGGAGAGACCCAGTACTTC

d_gene: TRBD1
j_gene: TRBJ1-5
v_gene: TRBV12-5
CDR3aa: CASGLVLTGDGNQPQHF
CDR3nt: TGTGCTAGTGGTTTGGTCCTAACAGGGGATGGCAATCAGCCCCAGCATTTT

d_gene: TRBD1
j_gene: TRBJ1-1
v_gene: TRBV7-9
CDR3aa: CASSPGQGRNTEAFF
CDR3nt: TGTGCCAGCAGTCCGGGACAGGGAAGGAACACTGAAGCTTTCTTT

d_gene: -
j_gene: TRBJ2-7
v_gene: TRBV18
CDR3aa: CASSRTGTEQYF
CDR3nt: TGTGCCAGCTCACGTACAGGGACCGAGCAGTACTTC

d_gene: TRBD1
j_gene: TRBJ2-7
v_gene: TRBV5-1
CDR3aa: CASSLRQGTYEQYF
CDR3nt: TGCGCCAGCAGCTTACGACAGGGAACCTACGAGCAGTACTTC

d_gene: TRBD1
j_gene: TRBJ1-2
v_gene: TRBV30
CDR3aa: CAWDRQGQNYGYTF
CDR3nt: TGTGCCTGGGATCGACAGGGGCAGAACTATGGCTACACCTTC

d_gene: -
j_gene: TRBJ1-2
v_gene: TRBV7-8
CDR3aa: CASSLNPQGLYGYTF
CDR3nt: TGTGCCAGCAGCTTAAACCCACAGGGCCTCTATGGCTACACCTTC

d_gene: TRBD1
j_gene: TRBJ1-2
v_gene: TRBV5-4
CDR3aa: CASTGALGYGYTF
CDR3nt: TGTGCCAGTACAGGGGCCCTGGGCTATGGCTACACCTTC

d_gene: TRBD1
j_gene: TRBJ2-6
v_gene: TRBV18
CDR3aa: CASSLMTGAFPSGANVLTF
CDR3nt: TGTGCCAGCTCACTCATGACAGGGGCCTTCCCCTCTGGGGCCAACGTCCTGACTTTC

d_gene: TRBD1
j_gene: TRBJ1-1
v_gene: TRBV28
CDR3aa: CASRATGGTEAFF
CDR3nt: TGTGCCAGCAGAGCGACAGGGGGCACTGAAGCTTTCTTT

d_gene: -
j_gene: TRBJ1-1
v_gene: TRBV29-1
CDR3aa: CSVRPGVMSSEAFF
CDR3nt: TGCAGCGTGAGGCCAGGGGTGATGTCCTCTGAAGCTTTCTTT

d_gene: TRBD1
j_gene: TRBJ1-2
v_gene: TRBV29-1
CDR3aa: CSVGGQGLSYGYTF
CDR3nt: TGCAGCGTGGGGGGACAGGGGCTTTCCTATGGCTACACCTTC

d_gene: -
j_gene: TRBJ2-1
v_gene: TRBV20-1
CDR3aa: CSATRVPEQFF
CDR3nt: TGCAGTGCCACGAGAGTACCTGAGCAGTTCTTC

d_gene: -
j_gene: TRBJ2-6
v_gene: TRBV18
CDR3aa: CASSPAGRNSGANVLTF
CDR3nt: TGTGCCAGCTCACCGGCAGGGAGGAACTCTGGGGCCAACGTCCTGACTTTC

d_gene: TRBD1
j_gene: TRBJ1-6
v_gene: TRBV15
CDR3aa: CATSRWTGGGSPLHF
CDR3nt: TGTGCCACCAGCAGGTGGACAGGGGGCGGCTCACCCCTCCACTTT

d_gene: TRBD1
j_gene: TRBJ1-5
v_gene: TRBV30
CDR3aa: CAWGQGKNQPQHF
CDR3nt: TGTGCCTGGGGACAGGGGAAAAATCAGCCCCAGCATTTT